The T cell receptor (beta chain) described here comes from a study of cytomegalovirus exposure and HLA in healthy donors. The sample holds one count of this clone. The PCR was carried out with 60 Vbeta primers and 13 Jbeta primers. Clones were read by immunoSEQ multiplex PCR, and TCRdb kept only the in-frame ones, dropping some. The table includes around 190,000 clones, about four fifths detected once. This CDR3 contains 13 residues. CDR1 and CDR2 from the germline V gene are MDHEN and SYDVKM. V dropped 6 bases and J dropped 2; count of bases not matched to a gene: 2. The receptor comes from a woman in her forties or fifties in good health and CMV-seronegative. Material for sequencing was PBMCs. This chain uses TRBV28 with TRBJ2-3; TRBD2 agrees at 7 bases. The CDR3 coding sequence is TGTGCCAGCAGCACTAGCGACACAGATACGCAGTATTTT. Amino acids: CASSTSDTDTQYF.